A single sample is the source of the 11 T cell receptor beta chains below, sequenced in a study of shared clonotypes between healthy human individuals. Using immunoSEQ multiplex PCR, the repertoire was profiled, and TCRdb retains in-frame clones only, with some absent. The sample has over a million clones, around 98.5% seen once. What was sequenced was naive CD4+ T cells sorted from blood. Sample subset: CD45RA+ positively selected. The receptor set was obtained from a young man in good health.

This sequence joins TRBV18 and TRBJ2-1, with D hard to call. CDR3 length equals 16 residues. The V and J ends lost 1 base and 2 bases respectively, with 12 bases between them. Germline lookup yields CDR1 KGHSH and CDR2 LQKENI. In nucleotides, the CDR3 is TGTGCCAGCTCACCACTCAACGGTCTTACCTACAATGAGCAGTTCTTC. Protein product: CASSPLNGLTYNEQFF.

The chain links TRBV5-1 to TRBJ1-3; D is unresolved. CDR3 length: 12 amino acids. V dropped 4 bases and J dropped 3 bases, with 5 bases sitting between them. Germline assignment: CDR1 SGHRS and CDR2 YFSETQ. The CDR3 DNA sequence: TGCGCCAGCAGCACGGATGGAAACACCATATATTTT. This translates into CASSTDGNTIYF. Full variable domain (rest looked up from reference TRBV5-1 and TRBJ1-3): KAGVTQTPRYLIKTRGQQVTLSCSPISGHRSVSWYQQTPGQGLQFLFEYFSETQRNKGNFPGRFSGRQFSNSRSEMNVSTLELGDSALYLCASSTDGNTIYFGEGSWLTVV.

V gene TRBV19 combines with J gene TRBJ1-1; D perhaps matches TRBD1 (5 bases). V lost 5 bases, J lost 6 bases, and 13 bases lay in between. The CDR3 loop spans 13 amino acids. Germline CDR1 LNHDA, CDR2 SQIVND (reference sequence). Written as DNA, the CDR3 is TGTGCCAGTAGTCAGGGTGGGGATCCTGAAGCTTTCTTT. It encodes CASSQGGDPEAFF.

On this clone itself: Different DNA sequences within this sample yield the same CDR3. This chain connects TRBV2 to TRBJ2-7; D possibly corresponds to TRBD1 (5 bases). Trimming removed 6 bases from V and 1 base from J, with 7 bases in between. Germline V gene data show CDR1 as SNHLY and CDR2 as FYNNEI. The CDR3 consists of 12 residues. CDR3 sequence: CASRTESYEQYF. The CDR3 DNA reads TGTGCCAGCAGGACAGAGTCCTACGAGCAGTACTTC. The entire variable domain, with the rest obtained from reference TRBV2 and TRBJ2-7, is as follows: EPEVTQTPSHQVTQMGQEVILRCVPISNHLYFYWYRQILGQKVEFLVSFYNNEISEKSEIFDDQFSVERPDGSNFTLKIRSTKLEDSAMYFCASRTESYEQYFGPGTRLTVT.

The chain recombines TRBV5-1 with TRBJ1-3; weak D call: TRBD1 (6 bases). Germline values: CDR1 SGHRS, CDR2 YFSETQ. The V gene lost 0 bases and the J gene lost 2 bases, with 12 bases spanning the gap. The CDR3 length is 16 residues. CDR3 protein: CASSLDRVRPGNTIYF. In nucleotides, the CDR3 is TGCGCCAGCAGCTTGGACAGGGTACGACCTGGAAACACCATATATTTT.

The rearrangement joins TRBV10-3 to TRBJ2-7, with D possibly matching TRBD1 (6 bases). Looked up from germline, CDR1 is ENHRY and CDR2 is SYGVKD. Trimming removed 9 bases at V and 3 bases at J, with 15 bases between. The CDR3 covers 13 residues. CDR3 region: CAMGAQQVYEQYF. The CDR3 DNA reads TGTGCCATGGGGGCTCAGCAAGTCTACGAGCAGTACTTC.

V and J are TRBV7-9 and TRBJ1-3; D gene uncertain. In germline, CDR1 is SEHNR, CDR2 FQNEAQ (reference sequence). V was shortened by 3 bases and J by 4 bases, with 10 bases between the two germline ends. The CDR3 spans 14 residues. Here the CDR3 DNA reads TGTGCCAGCAGCTTGATGGGTTACGGAAACACCATATATTTT. As protein: CASSLMGYGNTIYF.

This chain's CDR3 is CASSFAGTGGASYEQYF. Here the CDR3 DNA reads TGTGCCAGCAGCTTCGCCGGGACAGGCGGGGCATCCTACGAGCAGTACTTC. This chain connects TRBV7-2 to TRBJ2-7, with 8 bases fitting TRBD1. The CDR3 has 17 residues. CDR1 and CDR2 (germline): SGHTA, FQGNSA. V shed 3 bases and J 1 base; nucleotides not matched to a gene: 11.

The J gene is TRBJ2-1, the V gene TRBV10-1; tentative D call: TRBD2 (5 bases). Looked up from germline, CDR1 is WNHNN and CDR2 is SYGVQD (reference sequence). V was pared by 3 bases and J by 7 bases, with 22 bases between. This CDR3 has 17 residues. The CDR3 protein is CASSDSVALRGANEQFF. DNA for the CDR3: TGCGCCAGCAGTGACTCCGTTGCCCTCCGGGGTGCGAATGAGCAGTTCTTC.

This clone has just one count. The chain carries TRBV7-9 and TRBJ1-1, with 9 bases identical to TRBD1. The CDR3 is 14 amino acids. CDR1 SEHNR and CDR2 FQNEAQ come from the germline V gene (reference sequence). V lost 5 bases, J lost 6 bases, and 7 bases stayed unmatched. CDR3 region: CASSPGTGRSEAFF. In DNA form, the CDR3 reads TGTGCCAGCAGCCCCGGGACAGGGAGATCTGAAGCTTTCTTT.

The chain couples TRBV28 to TRBJ1-1; 9 bases fit TRBD1. The V and J ends lost 7 bases and 4 bases, in that order; junction bases with no gene match: 16. Germline V gene lookup returns CDR1 MDHEN and CDR2 SYDVKM. This CDR3 comprises 17 residues. The DNA for the CDR3 is TGTGCCAGCACCCTTGGGGGACAGGGAATTGGTCTCACTGAAGCTTTCTTT. It translates to CASTLGGQGIGLTEAFF.